One and the same sample provided the 21 T cell receptor beta chains below, sequenced in a study of blood T cell repertoires in COVID-19. Assay used: immunoSEQ multiplex PCR; TCRdb lists only in-frame clones, some missing. The sample holds around 200,000 clones, more than 80% seen once. Sequencing was performed on PBMCs or T cells enriched from blood (not recorded which). Receptors were obtained from a man aged 40-55 years who had recovered from COVID-19.

Written as DNA, the CDR3 is TGTGCCAGCAGCTTAACGGTCGCACTAGCGGATGAGCAGTTCTTC. Amino acids: CASSLTVALADEQFF. The genes are TRBV7-3 and TRBJ2-1; 8 bases match TRBD2. The length of the CDR3 is 15 residues. The junction had 6 bases not matched to a gene; V was cut back by 0 bases and J by 8 bases. The germline CDR1 and CDR2 sequences are SGHTA and FQGTGA.

With regard to this clone: Distinct nucleotide sequences in the sample also encode this CDR3. The chain employs TRBV18 and TRBJ1-2, with D possibly being TRBD1 (5 bases). CDR1 and CDR2 from the germline V gene are KGHSH and LQKENI. CDR3 length: 13 residues. V lost 3 bases and J lost 3, with 8 bases in between. The CDR3 coding sequence is TGTGCCAGCTCACCCGGGACTGACTATGGCTACACCTTC. This codes for CASSPGTDYGYTF.

The J gene is TRBJ1-3, the V gene TRBV18, with D maybe TRBD1 (6 bases). The CDR3 is made up of 16 amino acids. Trimming left V 6 bases short and J 4 bases short, with 19 bases between. Germline loops: CDR1 KGHSH, CDR2 LQKENI. CDR3 amino acids: CASSLGAQGMGNTIYF. The DNA of the CDR3 is TGTGCCAGCTCCCTGGGGGCCCAGGGCATGGGAAACACCATATATTTT.

The chain uses TRBV6-6 and TRBJ2-7, with D unclear. The CDR3 runs to 14 residues. Between the trimmed V and J ends, which lost 6 bases and 3 bases, there was a span of 15 bases. Per the germline V gene, CDR1 is MNHNY and CDR2 is SVGAGI (reference sequence). The CDR3 protein is CASRPSARSYEQYF. Here the CDR3 DNA reads TGTGCCAGCAGGCCCTCGGCCCGGAGCTACGAGCAGTACTTC.

The V call is TRBV19, the J call TRBJ2-7; 9 positions match TRBD2. V shed 4 bases, J shed 1 base, and the junction held 2 bases outside the gene matches. This CDR3 is built from 14 residues. Germline-derived CDR1 and CDR2 are LNHDA and SQIVND (reference sequence). The chain's CDR3 is CASSSTSGSYEQYF. As DNA, the CDR3 is TGTGCCAGTAGTAGTACTAGCGGGTCCTACGAGCAGTACTTC.

The chain links TRBV7-2 to TRBJ1-2; 8 bases agree with TRBD1. Per germline, CDR1 SGHTA and CDR2 FQGNSA. V was clipped by 5 bases and J by 8 bases; unmatched bases: 19. The CDR3 is 17 amino acids. The CDR3 reads CASSRILAPNRGWGYTF. CDR3 coding DNA: TGTGCCAGCAGCCGCATACTCGCCCCAAACAGGGGGTGGGGCTACACCTTC.

The chain uses TRBV5-1 and TRBJ2-6, with unresolved D. The CDR3 is made up of 15 amino acids. The germline V gene encodes CDR1 SGHRS and CDR2 YFSETQ. V lost 0 bases to trimming and J lost 6 bases, with 10 bases between them. For the CDR3, the DNA is TGCGCCAGCAGCTTGGAACTGCCCTCGGCCAACGTCCTGACTTTC. Translated: CASSLELPSANVLTF.

This sequence joins TRBV9 and TRBJ1-5; weak D call: TRBD1 (5 bases). The CDR3 sequence is 15 residues long. With 0 bases removed from V and 5 bases from J, the gap between germline ends came to 12 bases. Germline values: CDR1 SGDLS, CDR2 YYNGEE. The CDR3 coding sequence is TGTGCCAGCAGCGTAGGGGTTCGGGGGTATCAGCCCCAGCATTTT. Its protein product is CASSVGVRGYQPQHF.

The chain couples TRBV2 to TRBJ1-6; TRBD1 might be the D (6 bases). CDR3 length: 18 amino acids. The V and J ends lost 1 base and 1 base respectively, with 14 bases between them. CDR1 is SNHLY and CDR2 is FYNNEI in the germline V gene. For the CDR3, the DNA is TGTGCCAGCAGTGAAGGACTCAGAGGGGGTTCCTATAATTCACCCCTCCACTTT. It translates to CASSEGLRGGSYNSPLHF.

This chain connects TRBV5-1 to TRBJ2-1; 11 bases line up with TRBD2. V dropped 4 bases and J dropped 7; count of bases not matched to a gene: 10. Germline CDR1 SGHRS, CDR2 YFSETQ. The CDR3 contains 16 residues. The CDR3: CASSEMTSGDGNEQFF. In nucleotides, the CDR3 is TGCGCCAGCAGCGAAATGACTAGCGGGGATGGGAATGAGCAGTTCTTC.

The chain couples TRBV6-5 to TRBJ1-5; 8 bases are a match to TRBD1. Germline V CDR1 and CDR2: MNHEY, SVGAGI. The CDR3 sequence is 15 residues long. The J segment lost 5 bases and the V segment lost 5 bases, leaving 8 bases of the junction unmatched. This chain's CDR3 is CASSNPGQAYQPQHF. The CDR3 bases are TGTGCCAGCAGTAACCCGGGACAGGCCTATCAGCCCCAGCATTTT.

The gene calls are TRBV11-2 and TRBJ2-1; 7 bases align to TRBD2. V gave up 6 bases and J gave up 4 bases; unmatched junction bases: 9. CDR1 is SGHAT, CDR2 FQNNGV, per germline. CDR3 length: 15 residues. This CDR3 is CASRNGGGTYNEQFF. CDR3 nucleotides: TGTGCCAGCAGAAATGGGGGGGGAACATACAATGAGCAGTTCTTC.

The chain combines TRBV6-5 with TRBJ1-2; D may be TRBD1 (5 bases). V dropped 6 bases and J dropped 6 bases, with 14 bases sitting between them. The CDR3 has 13 amino acids. Looked up from germline, CDR1 is MNHEY and CDR2 is SVGAGI. Here the CDR3 DNA reads TGTGCCAGCAGCCCGACAGCCCCCGATGGCTACACCTTC. Translated, it gives CASSPTAPDGYTF.

The chain carries TRBV6-5 and TRBJ1-6; D is unresolved. Germline values: CDR1 MNHEY, CDR2 SVGAGI. Trimming shortened V by 7 bases and J by 6 bases, and 13 bases separated the two germline ends. There are 14 residues in the CDR3. In DNA form, the CDR3 reads TGTGCCAGCACCCCGCCCGGCGGTAATTCACCCCTCCACTTT. Residues: CASTPPGGNSPLHF.

This sequence joins TRBV3-1 (or the pseudogene TRBV3-2) and TRBJ1-5; D is unresolved. The CDR3 has 15 amino acids. V dropped 1 base and J dropped 2 bases, with 9 bases sitting between them. Germline CDR1 and CDR2: LGHDT and YNNKEL (reference sequence). The CDR3 loop is CASSQAIGGNQPQHF. In DNA, the CDR3 is TGTGCCAGCAGCCAAGCCATCGGGGGCAATCAGCCCCAGCATTTT.

J is TRBJ1-1 and V is TRBV5-4, with D hard to call. This CDR3 contains 12 residues. The V gene lost 1 base and the J gene lost 10 bases, with 11 bases spanning the gap. Germline CDR1 is SGHNT and CDR2 is YYREEE (reference sequence). The CDR3 spells CASSLRDRAAFF. The CDR3 DNA reads as TGTGCCAGCAGCTTGCGGGATCGTGCAGCTTTCTTT.

The chain carries TRBV4-2 and TRBJ2-2, with a tentative D call TRBD2 (6 bases). Trimming took 1 base from V and 2 from J, leaving 8 bases between them. This CDR3 contains 15 residues. Germline V lookup: CDR1 LGHNA, CDR2 YNFKEQ. CDR3 amino acids: CASSQVGGNTGELFF. In DNA, the CDR3 is TGTGCCAGCAGCCAAGTCGGGGGTAACACCGGGGAGCTGTTTTTT.

This clone was seen ten or more times. This chain joins TRBV7-3 and TRBJ1-2; TRBD1 aligns across 8 bases. Germline CDR1 is SGHTA and CDR2 is FQGTGA. V dropped 2 bases and J dropped 8; count of bases not matched to a gene: 4. This CDR3 contains 13 residues. The CDR3 bases are TGTGCCAGCAGCTTAGGACAGGGCATCGGCTACACCTTC. Translated, it gives CASSLGQGIGYTF.

In its sample, this clone was seen once. The V gene is TRBV6-5, the J gene TRBJ1-6; no reliable D call. The germline gives CDR1 MNHEY, CDR2 SVGAGI. This CDR3 has 15 residues. V lost 6 bases and J 5 bases, leaving 14 bases between the germline ends. The CDR3 DNA sequence: TGTGCCAGCAGCCCGGGCGGGCGGAATAATTCACCCCTCCACTTT. Protein: CASSPGGRNNSPLHF.

The gene calls are TRBV19 and TRBJ1-3; 7 bases agree with TRBD1. J lost 7 bases, V lost 10 bases, and 7 bases had no gene match. CDR3 length equals 12 residues. Germline V lookup: CDR1 LNHDA, CDR2 SQIVND (reference sequence). The CDR3 DNA reads as TGTGCCACCCAGGGACAGCCGAACACCATATATTTT. Protein sequence: CATQGQPNTIYF.

Only one count was recorded for this clone. The J gene is TRBJ1-5, the V gene TRBV7-2; weak D call: TRBD1 (6 bases). This CDR3 is 14 amino acids long. V was shortened by 3 bases and J by 3 bases, with 9 bases between the two germline ends. CDR1 is SGHTA and CDR2 is FQGNSA in the germline V gene. The CDR3 loop reads CASSFRQDNQPQHF. CDR3 in DNA: TGTGCCAGCAGCTTCCGACAGGACAATCAGCCCCAGCATTTT.